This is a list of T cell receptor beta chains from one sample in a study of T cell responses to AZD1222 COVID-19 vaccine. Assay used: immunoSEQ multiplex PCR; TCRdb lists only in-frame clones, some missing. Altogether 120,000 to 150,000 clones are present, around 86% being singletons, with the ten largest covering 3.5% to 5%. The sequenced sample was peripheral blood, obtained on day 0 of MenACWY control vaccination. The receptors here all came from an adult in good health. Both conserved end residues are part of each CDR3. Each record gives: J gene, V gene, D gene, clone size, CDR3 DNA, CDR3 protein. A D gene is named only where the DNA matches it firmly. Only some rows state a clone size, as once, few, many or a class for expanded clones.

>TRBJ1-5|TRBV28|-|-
TGTGCCAGCAGTGGCAGGTTGGGCAATCAGCCCCAGCATTTT
CASSGRLGNQPQHF
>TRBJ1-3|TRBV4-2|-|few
TGTGCCAGCAGCCAAGAGGGACATGCTACCCGGGGCACCATATATTTT
CASSQEGHATRGTIYF
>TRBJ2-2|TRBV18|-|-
TGTGCCAGCTCACCTGGGACTGCTGGTGACGCCGGGGAGCTGTTTTTT
CASSPGTAGDAGELFF
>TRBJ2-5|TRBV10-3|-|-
TGTGCCATCAGGGGATCCCCAACGGGGGAGACCCAGTACTTC
CAIRGSPTGETQYF
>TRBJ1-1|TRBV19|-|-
TGTGCCAGTAGTATTCTAACAGAGAACACTGAAGCTTTCTTT
CASSILTENTEAFF
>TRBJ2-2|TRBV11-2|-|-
TGTGCCAGCACAGGGTCCTCGAACACCGGGGAGCTGTTTTTT
CASTGSSNTGELFF
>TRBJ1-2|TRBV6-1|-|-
TGTGCCAGCAGTGAAGCTGCAGTCAACTATGGCTACACCTTC
CASSEAAVNYGYTF
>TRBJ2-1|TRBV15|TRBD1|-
TGTGCCACCAGCAGAGATCCAATTCGGGACAGGGGTTACAATGAGCAGTTCTTC
CATSRDPIRDRGYNEQFF
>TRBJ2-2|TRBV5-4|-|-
TGTGCCAGCACCCTGGGACGCCGAGGAGGCGGGGAGCTGTTTTTT
CASTLGRRGGGELFF
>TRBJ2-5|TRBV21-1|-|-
TGTGCCAGCAGCAAAGCCCCCGCGGGGGGGGAGACCCAGTACTTC
CASSKAPAGGETQYF
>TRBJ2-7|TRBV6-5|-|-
TGTGCCAGCAGTCCAGGGACCGTACCCTACGAGCAGTACTTC
CASSPGTVPYEQYF
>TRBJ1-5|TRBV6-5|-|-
TGTGCCAGCAGCTTTGGGGGTCCCAATCAGCCCCAGCATTTT
CASSFGGPNQPQHF
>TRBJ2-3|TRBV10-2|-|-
TGCGCCAGCAGTCCAGGGTGGGGGGATACGCAGTATTTT
CASSPGWGDTQYF
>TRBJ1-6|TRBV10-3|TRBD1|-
TGTGCCATCAGTACCGGGACAGGGTCCTCACCCCTCCACTTT
CAISTGTGSSPLHF
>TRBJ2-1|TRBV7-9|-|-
TGTGCCAGCAGCTCAAACGGGGGTCCGTACAATGAGCAGTTCTTC
CASSSNGGPYNEQFF
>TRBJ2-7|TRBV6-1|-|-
TGTGCCAGCAGTGTTAGTGTCTTCCGGCAGACCTACGAGCAGTACTTC
CASSVSVFRQTYEQYF
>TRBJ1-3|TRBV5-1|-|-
TGCGCCAGCAGCTTGGCAGCCAACTCTGGAAACACCATATATTTT
CASSLAANSGNTIYF
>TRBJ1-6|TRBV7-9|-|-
TGTGCCAGCAGCTCTCGCAGGGGTTCACCCCTCCACTTT
CASSSRRGSPLHF
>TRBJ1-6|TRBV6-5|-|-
TGTGCCAGCAGTTACGCCGACCCGGGGTCACCCCTCCACTTT
CASSYADPGSPLHF
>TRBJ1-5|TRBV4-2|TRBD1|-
TGTGCCAGCAGCCAAACTCCGTGGGACAGCGATCAGCCCCAGCATTTT
CASSQTPWDSDQPQHF
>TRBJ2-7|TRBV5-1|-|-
TGCGCCAGCAGCTTGGGGCAGGCAATTACCTACGAGCAGTACTTC
CASSLGQAITYEQYF
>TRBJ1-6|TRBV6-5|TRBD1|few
TGTGCCAGCAGTCGGGACAGCTATAATTCACCCCTCCACTTT
CASSRDSYNSPLHF
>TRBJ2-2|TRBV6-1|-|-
TGTGCCAGCAGTGAACTAGGGGGTATGACCGGGGAGCTGTTTTTT
CASSELGGMTGELFF
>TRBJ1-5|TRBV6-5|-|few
TGTGCCAGCAGATTGACTGACGATCAGCCCCAGCATTTT
CASRLTDDQPQHF
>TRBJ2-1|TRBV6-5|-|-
TGTGCCAGCAGTAGGGGGGCTATAGGGTATGAGCAGTTCTTC
CASSRGAIGYEQFF
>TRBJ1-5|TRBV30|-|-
TGTGCCTGGAGTGTACCTGGGCTGCCCCAGCATTTT
CAWSVPGLPQHF
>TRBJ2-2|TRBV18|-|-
TGTGCCAGCCACGGGACTTCCCTCGCCGGGGAGCTGTTTTTT
CASHGTSLAGELFF
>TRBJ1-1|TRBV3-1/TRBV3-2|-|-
TGTGCCAGCAGCCAAGATCTAGGGGGTGCTGAAGCTTTCTTT
CASSQDLGGAEAFF
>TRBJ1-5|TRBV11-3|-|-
TGTGCCAGCAGCTTAGTACAAGGTAGCAATCAGCCCCAGCATTTT
CASSLVQGSNQPQHF
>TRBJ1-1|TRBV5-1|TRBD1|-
TGCGCCAGCAGCTTGGCCCCACAGGGGGGAAACACTGAAGCTTTCTTT
CASSLAPQGGNTEAFF
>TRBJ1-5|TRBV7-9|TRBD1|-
TGTGCCAGCAGCCTTGCGGAAGGGGGCGGTCAGCCCCAGCATTTT
CASSLAEGGGQPQHF
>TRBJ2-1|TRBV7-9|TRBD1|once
TGTGCCAGCAGCCTCCGGGACAGGCTCAATGAGCAGTTCTTC
CASSLRDRLNEQFF
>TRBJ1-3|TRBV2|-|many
TGTGCCAGCACCGAAGGGGGGGCGCGTGGAAACACCATATATTTT
CASTEGGARGNTIYF
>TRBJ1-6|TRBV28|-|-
TGTGCCAGCAGAAATGGGGCCAGCCCTTCACCCCTCCACTTT
CASRNGASPSPLHF
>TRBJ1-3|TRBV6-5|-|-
TGTGCCAGCACCCTGGCGGGACAAATCTCAAACACCATATATTTT
CASTLAGQISNTIYF
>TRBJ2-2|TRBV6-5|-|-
TGTGCCAGCAGTTACTCTATGAACACCGGGGAGCTGTTTTTT
CASSYSMNTGELFF
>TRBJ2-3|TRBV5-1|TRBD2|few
TGCGCCAGCAGCTTGGATCCCAGCGGGGTGAGCACAGATACGCAGTATTTT
CASSLDPSGVSTDTQYF
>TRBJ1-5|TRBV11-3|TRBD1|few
TGTGCCAGCAGCTTAGTGCTCAGGGGGCGAGATCAGCCCCAGCATTTT
CASSLVLRGRDQPQHF
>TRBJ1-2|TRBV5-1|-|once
TGCGCCAGCAGCTTGTCGGGCATCTATGGCTACACCTTC
CASSLSGIYGYTF